The 10 T cell receptor beta chains listed next were all sequenced from one sample in a study of OX40 agonist ivuxolimab in advanced cancers. Generated by immunoSEQ multiplex PCR, the TCRdb table keeps only in-frame clones and is missing some. The sample holds some 15,000 clones, about 81% seen once. Specimen: CD4+ or CD8+ T cells sorted from blood, collected in a trial of the OX40 agonist ivuxolimab. The receptors originated from an adult with an advanced solid tumor such as melanoma, head and neck, liver or kidney cancer.

This clone was detected many times. The chain links TRBV6-5 to TRBJ2-1, with D hard to call. Looked up from germline, CDR1 is MNHEY and CDR2 is SVGAGI. Trimming removed 2 bases at V and 4 bases at J, with 6 bases between. The CDR3 covers 13 residues. Here the CDR3 reads CASSYKGYNEQFF. The CDR3 nucleotides read TGTGCCAGCAGTTACAAGGGATACAATGAGCAGTTCTTC.

This clone appeared a few times. CDR3 bases: TGTGCCAGCAGTTTACGGGAGGCCAACACTGAAGCTTTCTTT. Its translation: CASSLREANTEAFF. This chain links TRBV27 with TRBJ1-1; no clear D. The germline gives CDR1 MNHEY, CDR2 SMNVEV (reference sequence). V lost 2 bases and J 2 bases, leaving 9 bases between the germline ends. This CDR3 is 14 amino acids long.

The chain has TRBV9 and TRBJ2-6, with TRBD2 matching 9 bases. CDR1 SGDLS and CDR2 YYNGEE come from the germline V gene. V was clipped by 5 bases and J by 2 bases; unmatched bases: 5. The CDR3 contains 16 residues. Here the CDR3 DNA reads TGTGCCAGCAGTGAAGCGGGGGGCCCTGGGGCCAACGTCCTGACTTTC. Its protein is CASSEAGGPGANVLTF.

As regards this clone: One end of the junction does not line up with germline, which may come from a read error. Other nucleotide sequences from this sample produce the same CDR3. V gene TRBV4-1 combines with J gene TRBJ2-7; TRBD2 is a possible D gene (8 bases). CDR3 length: 14 amino acids. CDR1 is MGHRA, CDR2 YSYEKL, per germline. The CDR3 DNA reads as TGCGCCAGTAGCCCGGGGGGGACAGCCTACGAGCAGTACTTC. This translates into CASSPGGTAYEQYF.

The chain combines TRBV27 with TRBJ2-7; D may be TRBD1 (5 bases). The V and J ends lost 4 bases and 0 bases respectively, with 7 bases between them. CDR3 length equals 13 residues. The germline V gene has CDR1 MNHEY and CDR2 SMNVEV (reference sequence). CDR3: CASSSRDSYEQYF. CDR3 nucleotides: TGTGCCAGCAGTTCCAGGGACTCCTACGAGCAGTACTTC.

Here the CDR3 DNA reads TGTGCCAGCAGCTTGATAATGGACAGCCAAGAGACCCAGTACTTC. Its protein is CASSLIMDSQETQYF. V gene TRBV5-4 combines with J gene TRBJ2-5, with D tentatively TRBD1 (6 bases). The CDR3 has 15 residues. The germline gives CDR1 SGHNT, CDR2 YYREEE (reference sequence). Trimming pared 1 base from V and 1 base from J, leaving 11 bases between.

The rearrangement joins TRBV4-3 to TRBJ2-3; D call uncertain. The CDR3 length is 15 residues. The V end was cut by 5 bases, the J end by 1 base, with 13 bases between. CDR1 and CDR2 from the germline V gene are LGHNA and YSLEER. The CDR3 DNA reads as TGCGCCAGCAGCACGACGCGAGGAGGCACAGATACGCAGTATTTT. Its translation: CASSTTRGGTDTQYF.

This chain uses TRBV4-1 with TRBJ1-2; D gene uncertain. The CDR3 extends over 13 amino acids. The V end was cut by 0 bases, the J end by 6 bases, with 8 bases between. Germline V gene lookup returns CDR1 MGHRA and CDR2 YSYEKL. The CDR3 DNA reads as TGCGCCAGCAGCCAAGAGGGCGGGCATGGCTACACCTTC. This encodes CASSQEGGHGYTF.

This chain connects TRBV6-4 to TRBJ2-2, with 9 bases that match TRBD1. Trimming cost V 6 bases and J 3 bases; bases outside gene matches: 2. CDR1 is MRHNA, CDR2 SNTAGT, per germline. The CDR3 runs 14 residues. DNA of the CDR3: TGTGCCAGCAGACAGGGGGCGGACACCGGGGAGCTGTTTTTT. This codes for CASRQGADTGELFF.

V and J are TRBV7-4 and TRBJ2-7; tentatively, D is TRBD2 (6 bases). The CDR3 has 15 residues. CDR1 is SGHVT, CDR2 SQSDAQ, per germline. The V end lost 5 bases, the J end lost 3 bases, and 17 bases lay between the germline ends. CDR3: CASSQTVGGGYEQYF. CDR3 bases: TGTGCCAGCAGCCAGACCGTGGGGGGAGGCTACGAGCAGTACTTC.